One and the same sample provided the 32 T cell receptor beta chains below, sequenced in a study of blood T cell repertoires in COVID-19. Assay used: immunoSEQ multiplex PCR; TCRdb lists only in-frame clones, some missing. This sample has under 250,000 clones, with 80% to 85% found just once. The sample comprised peripheral blood. The receptor set was obtained from a woman aged 25-40 years who had recovered from COVID-19.

The chain joins TRBV28 to TRBJ2-3, with a tentative D call TRBD2 (6 bases). The ends were cut back, 2 bases at V and 5 bases at J, with 26 bases in the middle. This CDR3 is 19 amino acids long. The germline gives CDR1 MDHEN, CDR2 SYDVKM. CDR3 in DNA: TGTGCCAGCAGTTTACCAACCACTCCCCAGGGAGGATTTATAGATACGCAGTATTTT. It is translated as CASSLPTTPQGGFIDTQYF.

The gene calls are TRBV19 and TRBJ2-1; TRBD2 matches at 8 bases. The V and J ends lost 7 bases and 1 base, in that order; junction bases with no gene match: 3. Germline-derived CDR1 and CDR2 are LNHDA and SQIVND (reference sequence). This CDR3 has 14 residues. CDR3 sequence (DNA): TGTGCCAGTACCCGGGGGGGGTCCTACAATGAGCAGTTCTTC. Encoded protein: CASTRGGSYNEQFF.

The chain has TRBV2 and TRBJ2-5; D is perhaps TRBD2 (5 bases). Trimming stripped 6 bases from V and 1 base from J, with 9 bases between. The CDR3 totals 13 residues. From germline, CDR1 is SNHLY and CDR2 FYNNEI. CDR3 DNA sequence: TGTGCCAGCAGGGACGGACTCCAAGAGACCCAGTACTTC. Amino acids: CASRDGLQETQYF.

The chain uses TRBV12-1 and TRBJ2-3; TRBD2 is taken as the D call from the table, unchecked against the DNA. TRBV12-1 is annotated as a pseudogene. The CDR3 contains 17 residues. The CDR3: CASSFAKGRESTDTQYF. CDR3 DNA sequence: TGTGCCAGCAGCTTTGCAAAGGGGCGGGAGAGCACAGATACGCAGTATTTT.

This rearrangement joins TRBV5-6 to TRBJ2-3; 10 bases fit TRBD2. The CDR3 contains 18 residues. J lost 2 bases, V lost 1 base, and 10 bases had no gene match. The germline V gene has CDR1 SGHDT and CDR2 YYEEEE. CDR3 loop: CASSLSRRAGGPTDTQYF. CDR3 in DNA: TGTGCCAGCAGCTTGTCCCGTCGAGCGGGAGGGCCCACAGATACGCAGTATTTT.

The CDR3 loop reads CASNAPGLSRPLHF. Here the CDR3 DNA reads TGTGCCAGCAACGCACCCGGACTATCCAGACCCCTCCACTTT. The chain joins TRBV28 to TRBJ1-6; D is uncertain. Trimming pared 7 bases from V and 12 bases from J, leaving 19 bases between. Germline CDR1 MDHEN, CDR2 SYDVKM. The CDR3 runs 14 residues.

The chain employs TRBV19 and TRBJ2-1; 9 bases match TRBD1. J gave up 9 bases and V 3 bases, and 9 bases lay outside the gene matches. Per germline, CDR1 LNHDA and CDR2 SQIVND (reference sequence). CDR3 length: 15 amino acids. The chain's CDR3 is CASSMTGGAGSEQFF. The CDR3 bases are TGTGCCAGTAGTATGACAGGGGGAGCGGGTAGTGAGCAGTTCTTC.

The V and J genes are TRBV30 and TRBJ2-6; D may be TRBD2 (5 bases). This CDR3 spans 16 amino acids. V was clipped by 4 bases and J by 0 bases, with 13 bases between them. Germline V gene sequence: CDR1 GTSNPN, CDR2 SVGIG (reference sequence). The CDR3 coding sequence is TGTGCCTGGACCGAGGGTTCCTTCTCTGGGGCCAACGTCCTGACTTTC. It specifies CAWTEGSFSGANVLTF.

This sequence joins TRBV5-4 and TRBJ1-1; 7 nucleotides line up with TRBD1. Germline values: CDR1 SGHNT, CDR2 YYREEE (reference sequence). With 4 bases clipped from V and 9 bases from J, the junction kept 6 bases outside the gene matches. The CDR3 runs 12 residues. This chain's CDR3 is CASSPETGQAFF. The CDR3 coding sequence is TGTGCCAGCAGCCCCGAGACAGGGCAAGCTTTCTTT.

The DNA of the CDR3 is TGTGCTAGTGGGCTAGTGGTATTAGAAACGTCTGGGGCCAACGTCCTGACTTTC. This codes for CASGLVVLETSGANVLTF. The J gene is TRBJ2-6, the V gene TRBV12-5; D is ambiguous. The germline V and J ends were trimmed by 6 bases and 1 base, with 19 bases remaining between them. CDR3 length: 18 residues. Germline V CDR1 and CDR2: LGHNT, FRNRAP.

V usage is TRBV27 and J usage is TRBJ2-2, with 11 positions matching TRBD2. This CDR3 has 15 residues. CDR1 and CDR2 from the germline V gene are MNHEY and SMNVEV (reference sequence). The V and J ends lost 6 bases and 2 bases, in that order; junction bases with no gene match: 2. Here the CDR3 DNA reads TGTGCCAGCAGCCGACTAGCGGGAAACACCGGGGAGCTGTTTTTT. It is translated as CASSRLAGNTGELFF.

The rearrangement joins TRBV9 to TRBJ1-5; a weak D match, TRBD1 (5 bases). The CDR3 has 16 amino acids. Between the trimmed V and J ends, which lost 5 bases and 3 bases, there was a span of 18 bases. CDR1 is SGDLS and CDR2 is YYNGEE in the germline V gene. In DNA form, the CDR3 reads TGTGCCAGCAGTCCTAATCCCTCAGGGAACAATCAGCCCCAGCATTTT. This encodes CASSPNPSGNNQPQHF.

Worth noting for this clone: A much larger clone is a single base away; this may be a read error. The identical CDR3 is also encoded by other nucleotide sequences in the sample. This rearrangement joins TRBV9 to TRBJ2-3; TRBD2 matches at 13 bases. The V and J ends lost 3 bases and 3 bases, in that order; junction bases with no gene match: 1. The CDR3 loop spans 15 amino acids. Germline V gene data show CDR1 as SGDLS and CDR2 as YYNGEE. In DNA, the CDR3 is TGTGCCAGCAGCGCGGGACTAGCGGGAACAGATACGCAGTATTTT. The encoded protein is CASSAGLAGTDTQYF.

This clone was observed a single time. CDR3 coding DNA: TGCGCCAGCAGCTACCGGACTAGCGGCCAGATATACGAGCAGTACTTC. Amino acids: CASSYRTSGQIYEQYF. The genes are TRBV5-1 and TRBJ2-7, with 10 nucleotides matching TRBD2. V lost 3 bases to trimming and J lost 4 bases; unmatched junction nucleotides: 10. Germline V lookup: CDR1 SGHRS, CDR2 YFSETQ. This CDR3 comprises 16 residues.

V and J are TRBV29-1 and TRBJ2-1; 7 nucleotides agree with TRBD1. Germline values: CDR1 SQVTM, CDR2 ANQGSEA. V shed 7 bases and J 3 bases; nucleotides not matched to a gene: 6. The CDR3 sequence is 13 residues long. The CDR3 region is CSGTGTVYNEQFF. CDR3 bases: TGCAGCGGGACCGGGACAGTCTACAATGAGCAGTTCTTC.

The chain is built from TRBV25-1 and TRBJ1-1; D not certain. The germline V and J ends were trimmed by 2 bases and 2 bases, with 12 bases remaining between them. CDR1 is MGHDK and CDR2 is SYGVNS in the germline V gene. This CDR3 is 15 amino acids long. The CDR3 DNA reads TGTGCCAGCAGTGAAAGTCAGGCAGGCAACACTGAAGCTTTCTTT. It translates to CASSESQAGNTEAFF. Complete variable domain (other parts from reference TRBV25-1 and TRBJ1-1): EADIYQTPRYLVIGTGKKITLECSQTMGHDKMYWYQQDPGMELHLIHYSYGVNSTEKGDLSSESTVSRIRTEHFPLTLESARPSHTSQYLCASSESQAGNTEAFFGQGTRLTVV.

The rearrangement joins TRBV6-5 to TRBJ2-7; 7 nucleotides align to TRBD1. The CDR3 consists of 15 residues. CDR1 is MNHEY, CDR2 SVGAGI, per germline. J lost 0 bases, V lost 4 bases, and 6 bases had no gene match. The CDR3 loop reads CASSWAQGVSYEQYF. In nucleotides, the CDR3 is TGTGCCAGCAGTTGGGCGCAGGGGGTCTCCTACGAGCAGTACTTC.

This sequence joins TRBV19 and TRBJ1-3, with 11 bases identical to TRBD1. Looked up from germline, CDR1 is LNHDA and CDR2 is SQIVND (reference sequence). The CDR3 is 15 residues long. Germline trimming cut 8 bases from V and 4 bases from J; bases unmatched to any gene: 7. CDR3 bases: TGTGCCAGTCGGGACAGGGGGACTTCAGGAAACACCATATATTTT. Protein sequence: CASRDRGTSGNTIYF.

Only one count was recorded for this clone. V and J are TRBV18 and TRBJ2-7; no firm D call. Germline-derived CDR1 and CDR2 are KGHSH and LQKENI. The CDR3 runs 13 residues. V was pared by 0 bases and J by 0 bases, with 3 bases between. This CDR3 is CASSPPNSYEQYF. CDR3 sequence (DNA): TGTGCCAGCTCACCACCCAACTCCTACGAGCAGTACTTC.

The CDR3 spells CASSTGLAEITDTQYF. CDR3 bases: TGTGCCAGTAGTACTGGACTAGCGGAGATCACAGATACGCAGTATTTT. The chain carries TRBV19 and TRBJ2-3, with TRBD2 identical over 10 bases. The V gene's germline CDR1 is LNHDA and CDR2 SQIVND (reference sequence). The CDR3 runs 16 residues. V lost 4 bases, J lost 2 bases, and 6 bases stayed unmatched.

As regards this clone: A read error may be the cause here, since a much bigger clone is one base away. In the same sample, other DNA sequences code for this CDR3. V and J are TRBV5-1 and TRBJ1-4, with 10 bases fitting TRBD1. The CDR3 is 14 amino acids. Germline V CDR1 and CDR2: SGHRS, YFSETQ. V shed 3 bases and J 5 bases; nucleotides not matched to a gene: 1. CDR3 in amino acids: CASSSGQGNEKLFF. The DNA of the CDR3 is TGCGCCAGCAGCTCGGGACAGGGGAATGAAAAACTGTTTTTT.

V and J are TRBV28 and TRBJ2-4; 7 nucleotides align to TRBD1. This CDR3 has 14 residues. Germline-derived CDR1 and CDR2 are MDHEN and SYDVKM. V lost 5 bases to trimming and J lost 8 bases; unmatched junction nucleotides: 9. As DNA, the CDR3 is TGTGCCAGCAGTCCTCCGGGACAGCTTGACATTCAGTACTTC. Protein product: CASSPPGQLDIQYF.

This rearrangement joins TRBV21-1 to TRBJ2-4; TRBD2, the table's D call, lacks a check against the DNA. TRBV21-1 is a documented pseudogene. The CDR3 contains 16 residues. CDR3 bases: TGTGCCAGCAGCAAAGTAGAATCCAGGGAGGCGAGCATTCAGTACTTC. It yields the protein CASSKVESREASIQYF.

The chain joins TRBV28 to TRBJ2-7; 8 nucleotides agree with TRBD1. Germline CDR1 is MDHEN and CDR2 is SYDVKM. Trimming cost V 6 bases and J 0 bases; bases outside gene matches: 10. The CDR3 covers 16 residues. The CDR3 coding sequence is TGTGCCAGCAGCAGGACAGGGCTGATAATCTCCTACGAGCAGTACTTC. It translates to CASSRTGLIISYEQYF.

With regard to this clone: Other DNA sequences in this specimen translate into the identical CDR3. The rearrangement uses TRBV12-3 or TRBV12-4 and TRBJ2-1; tentatively, D is TRBD1 (6 bases). CDR3 size: 12 residues. Trimming removed 6 bases at V and 7 bases at J, with 10 bases between. CDR3 DNA: TGTGCCAGCAGCCTAGGGGGTAATGAGCAGTTCTTC. Translating it yields CASSLGGNEQFF.

The chain employs TRBV10-3 and TRBJ1-2, with 8 bases aligning to TRBD1. CDR1 ENHRY and CDR2 SYGVKD come from the germline V gene. V gave up 0 bases and J gave up 6 bases; unmatched junction bases: 3. The CDR3 contains 14 residues. The CDR3: CAISESMTGDGYTF. The CDR3 nucleotides are TGTGCCATCAGTGAGTCGATGACAGGGGATGGCTACACCTTC.

In regard to this clone: Without the conserved terminal phenylalanine or tryptophan, this CDR3 likely stems from a read error. No DNA is shown, since the ends of the CDR3 on it are uncertain; the CDR3 is the one TCRdb lists. The chain uses TRBV30 and TRBJ1-1; the tabulated D call, TRBD1, remains unverified against the DNA. Germline V gene lookup returns CDR1 GTSNPN and CDR2 SVGIG (reference sequence). The CDR3 has 12 residues if both end residues are counted. CDR3 loop: CAWEETGALRKV.

The chain has TRBV4-1 and TRBJ2-3, with 8 bases that match TRBD1. With V trimmed by 0 bases and J by 1 base, 3 bases remained unmatched. This CDR3 contains 16 residues. The germline V gene has CDR1 MGHRA and CDR2 YSYEKL. In DNA, the CDR3 is TGCGCCAGCAGCCAAGAGGAGGGACAGGGCACAGATACGCAGTATTTT. This gives the protein CASSQEEGQGTDTQYF.

V is TRBV23-1 and J is TRBJ2-7; D not resolved. TRBV23-1 has ORF status, its function being uncertain. V was clipped by 0 bases and J by 6 bases, with 6 bases between them. CDR3 size: 12 residues. The CDR3 sequence: CASSQSPCEQYF. CDR3 in DNA: TGCGCCAGCAGTCAATCTCCCTGCGAGCAGTACTTC.

This rearrangement joins TRBV19 to TRBJ1-5; D ambiguous. Germline V CDR1 and CDR2: LNHDA, SQIVND (reference sequence). Trimming removed 7 bases at V and 2 bases at J, with 12 bases between. This CDR3 is 14 amino acids long. The CDR3 region has the DNA TGTGCCAGTACCCTCTGGCGGGGCAATCAGCCCCAGCATTTT. It is translated as CASTLWRGNQPQHF.

The rearrangement joins TRBV10-3 to TRBJ1-1, with 8 nucleotides matching TRBD1. The CDR3 has 16 residues. The J segment lost 2 bases and the V segment lost 5 bases, leaving 10 bases of the junction unmatched. CDR1 and CDR2 from the germline V gene are ENHRY and SYGVKD. CDR3 sequence (DNA): TGTGCCATCAGTAAAAAAGGGACAGGAGAAAACACTGAAGCTTTCTTT. Translated, it gives CAISKKGTGENTEAFF.

J is TRBJ2-7 and V is TRBV9, with 9 bases fitting TRBD1. The CDR3 has 15 residues. Looked up from germline, CDR1 is SGDLS and CDR2 is YYNGEE. V dropped 0 bases and J dropped 2; count of bases not matched to a gene: 3. The CDR3 DNA reads TGTGCCAGCAGCGTAGAGGACAGGGGTACCTACGAGCAGTACTTC. Translation: CASSVEDRGTYEQYF.